This TCR beta chain originates from a study of CD8 T cells in ankylosing spondylitis. This clonotype was picked up a small number of times. What it binds is unknown. Using quantitative 5'-RACE with molecular barcodes, the authors made TCR beta libraries. In TCRdb, the 5' RACE reads were re-called with MiXCR into one record per CDR3 protein. This sample has fewer than 750,000 distinct CDR3 sequences, with roughly 20% found just once. The CDR3 runs to 14 residues. Per germline, CDR1 SEHNR and CDR2 FQNEAQ (reference sequence). V lost 3 bases to trimming and J lost 0 bases, with 5 bases between them. Overall study findings and caveats: It appeared that ankylosing spondylitis blood was characterized by a TCR beta motif of 8 or 9 highly homologous variants. Reportedly, matched ankylosing spondylitis synovial fluid was significantly enriched for disease-linked clones.

Sequencing input: blood, either unsorted or a sorted T cell fraction (not recorded which). This sequence originates from a male donor with ankylosing spondylitis. The genes are TRBV7-9 and TRBJ1-4; D unclear. Written as DNA, the CDR3 is TGTGCCAGCAGCTTCACTACAACTAATGAAAAACTGTTTTTT. This gives the protein CASSFTTTNEKLFF.